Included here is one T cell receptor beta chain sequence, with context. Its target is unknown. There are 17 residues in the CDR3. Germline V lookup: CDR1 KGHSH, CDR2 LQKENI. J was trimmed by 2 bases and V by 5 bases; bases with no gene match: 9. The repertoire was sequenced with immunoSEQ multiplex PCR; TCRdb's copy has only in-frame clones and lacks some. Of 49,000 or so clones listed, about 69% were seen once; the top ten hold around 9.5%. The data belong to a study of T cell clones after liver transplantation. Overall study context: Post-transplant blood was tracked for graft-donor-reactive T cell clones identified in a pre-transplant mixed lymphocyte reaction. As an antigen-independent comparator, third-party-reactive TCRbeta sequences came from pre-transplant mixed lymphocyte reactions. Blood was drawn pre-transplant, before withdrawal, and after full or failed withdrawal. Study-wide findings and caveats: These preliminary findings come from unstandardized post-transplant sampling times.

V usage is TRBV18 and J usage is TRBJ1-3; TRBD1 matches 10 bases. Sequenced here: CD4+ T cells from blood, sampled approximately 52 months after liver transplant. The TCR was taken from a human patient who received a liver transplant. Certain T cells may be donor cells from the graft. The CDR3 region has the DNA TGTGCCAGCTCATTACGGGACAGGGGCTCCCCTGGAAACACCATATATTTT. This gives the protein CASSLRDRGSPGNTIYF. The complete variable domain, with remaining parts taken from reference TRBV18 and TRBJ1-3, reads NAGVMQNPRHLVRRRGQEARLRCSPMKGHSHVYWYRQLPEEGLKFMVYLQKENIIDESGMPKERFSAEFPKEGPSILRIQQVVRGDSAAYFCASSLRDRGSPGNTIYFGEGSWLTVV.